The 18 T cell receptor beta chains reported below all come from one sample, sequenced in a study of cytomegalovirus exposure and HLA in healthy donors. Primers for the PCR totalled 60 Vbeta and 13 Jbeta. Method: immunoSEQ multiplex PCR; TCRdb's copy keeps in-frame clones and lacks some. The table shows some 160,000 clones, with under 90% occurring only once. Sequencing was done on a sample of PBMCs. All receptors come from a man younger than 35 in good health and CMV-seronegative.

The J gene is TRBJ2-7, the V gene TRBV28; D unresolved. Trimming cost V 6 bases and J 3 bases, with 21 bases left between them. The length of the CDR3 is 16 residues. Germline CDR1 and CDR2: MDHEN and SYDVKM. The CDR3 DNA reads TGTGCCAGCAGCACCCGGTACAGCTATCTAAACTACGAGCAGTACTTC. This encodes CASSTRYSYLNYEQYF.

The sample holds one count of this clone. The V and J genes are TRBV5-4 and TRBJ2-5, with D uncertain. The CDR3 loop spans 13 amino acids. Germline V lookup: CDR1 SGHNT, CDR2 YYREEE (reference sequence). V gave up 4 bases and J gave up 4 bases, with 11 bases separating them. The CDR3, as DNA: TGTGCCAGCAGCCCCCAGGTCCGAGAGACCCAGTACTTC. Amino acids: CASSPQVRETQYF.

This rearrangement joins TRBV29-1 to TRBJ2-7; D is possibly TRBD2 (6 bases). Trimming stripped 6 bases from V and 2 bases from J, with 17 bases between. Germline loops: CDR1 SQVTM, CDR2 ANQGSEA. The CDR3 is 14 residues long. CDR3 sequence: CSVSGEDLAYEQYF. CDR3 in DNA: TGCAGCGTCTCCGGGGAGGATTTAGCCTACGAGCAGTACTTC.

The genes are TRBV7-3 and TRBJ2-3; D possibly corresponds to TRBD1 (5 bases). This CDR3 is 14 amino acids long. Trimming took 5 bases from V and 5 from J, leaving 14 bases between them. In germline, CDR1 is SGHTA, CDR2 FQGTGA. The CDR3: CASSIQVAGDTQYF. CDR3 in DNA: TGTGCCAGCAGCATACAGGTGGCCGGAGATACGCAGTATTTT. Filled out from reference TRBV7-3 and TRBJ2-3, the complete variable domain reads GAGVSQTPSNKVTEKGKYVELRCDPISGHTALYWYRQSLGQGPEFLIYFQGTGAADDSGLPNDRFFAVRPEGSVSTLKIQRTERGDSAVYLCASSIQVAGDTQYFGPGTRLTVL.

This sequence joins TRBV9 and TRBJ1-3; 8 positions match TRBD1. Germline lookup yields CDR1 SGDLS and CDR2 YYNGEE. Trimming took 4 bases from V and 4 from J; bases not matched to a gene: 10. This CDR3 contains 16 residues. DNA of the CDR3: TGTGCCAGCAGCATTGCCGGGACAGGTGGAGGAAACACCATATATTTT. Amino acid sequence: CASSIAGTGGGNTIYF.

The V gene is TRBV2, the J gene TRBJ2-2; TRBD2 agrees at 7 bases. The CDR3 extends over 13 amino acids. Germline V gene lookup returns CDR1 SNHLY and CDR2 FYNNEI. The V gene end was trimmed by 10 bases and the J gene end by 3 bases; junction bases not matched to a gene: 5. The CDR3 nucleotides read TGTGCCACCAGGGAGGGTTACACCGGGGAGCTGTTTTTT. Translated: CATREGYTGELFF. The full variable domain, rest sourced from reference TRBV2 and TRBJ2-2, is EPEVTQTPSHQVTQMGQEVILRCVPISNHLYFYWYRQILGQKVEFLVSFYNNEISEKSEIFDDQFSVERPDGSNFTLKIRSTKLEDSAMYFCATREGYTGELFFGEGSRLTVL.

This chain connects TRBV2 to TRBJ1-4; 7 bases are shared with TRBD1. CDR1 and CDR2 from the germline V gene are SNHLY and FYNNEI. The V gene end was trimmed by 10 bases and the J gene end by 7 bases; junction bases not matched to a gene: 9. The length of the CDR3 is 13 residues. The CDR3: CATNRDSREKLFF. CDR3 nucleotides: TGTGCCACGAACCGGGACAGCCGTGAAAAACTGTTTTTT.

Remarks on this clone: Germline is not matched at one junction end, which may reflect a read error. This chain uses TRBV7-9 with TRBJ1-4, with 7 nucleotides matching TRBD1. The CDR3 length is 16 residues. Germline loops: CDR1 SEHNR, CDR2 FQNEAQ (reference sequence). The CDR3 nucleotides are TGTTCCAGCAGCTCGAATCGGGACAGCAGTAATGAAAAACTGTTTTTT. It codes for CSSSSNRDSSNEKLFF.

CDR3 protein: CASSLQAGGTETQYF. The CDR3 bases are TGTGCCAGCAGCCTCCAAGCAGGGGGCACAGAGACCCAGTACTTC. The rearrangement uses TRBV7-2 and TRBJ2-5; 8 nucleotides align to TRBD1. Germline V CDR1 and CDR2: SGHTA, FQGNSA. Trimming removed 5 bases from V and 4 bases from J; junction bases left unmatched: 9. The CDR3 totals 15 residues.

For the CDR3, the DNA is TGTGCCAGCAGTTTATCGATGGTAGCGGGAGGTTACGAGCAGTACTTC. Translation: CASSLSMVAGGYEQYF. This chain connects TRBV27 to TRBJ2-7, with 10 positions matching TRBD2. The CDR3 is made up of 16 amino acids. The V gene end was trimmed by 0 bases and the J gene end by 4 bases; junction bases not matched to a gene: 6. The germline V gene has CDR1 MNHEY and CDR2 SMNVEV (reference sequence).

The V and J genes are TRBV6-5 and TRBJ2-1; 10 positions agree with TRBD2. The germline V gene has CDR1 MNHEY and CDR2 SVGAGI. This CDR3 contains 15 residues. V lost 6 bases to trimming and J lost 5 bases; unmatched junction nucleotides: 7. The CDR3 nucleotides read TGTGCCAGCAGCAGTCTAGCGGGAGTCCACAATGAGCAGTTCTTC. Translated, it gives CASSSLAGVHNEQFF.

This clone was seen a few times. The chain carries TRBV28 and TRBJ2-7, with 7 bases that match TRBD2. Germline V lookup: CDR1 MDHEN, CDR2 SYDVKM. V lost 5 bases to trimming and J lost 2 bases; unmatched junction nucleotides: 6. The CDR3 spans 14 residues. CDR3 sequence: CASSPGLGTYEQYF. The CDR3 DNA follows: TGTGCCAGCAGTCCAGGACTAGGTACCTACGAGCAGTACTTC.

This clone was detected a few times. In DNA form, the CDR3 reads TGTGCCAGCACCCCTGGCGGGCTTAGCTCCTACGAGCAGTACTTC. Amino acid sequence: CASTPGGLSSYEQYF. The chain recombines TRBV28 with TRBJ2-7, with a possible D match to TRBD2 (5 bases). Germline V lookup: CDR1 MDHEN, CDR2 SYDVKM. This CDR3 contains 15 residues. Between the trimmed V and J ends, which lost 7 bases and 0 bases, there was a span of 16 bases.

Points on this clone: One end of the junction does not line up with germline, which may come from a read error. This chain connects TRBV2 to TRBJ1-4; 9 positions match TRBD1. From germline, CDR1 is SNHLY and CDR2 FYNNEI. The CDR3 loop spans 15 amino acids. CDR3 DNA: TGTGCCGGCAGAGCAAGGGACAGGGCGGGTGAAAAACTGTTTTTT. It codes for CAGRARDRAGEKLFF.

The chain carries TRBV5-1 and TRBJ2-7; 9 bases agree with TRBD1. Per the germline V gene, CDR1 is SGHRS and CDR2 is YFSETQ. The CDR3 sequence is 15 residues long. V lost 2 bases, J lost 3 bases, and 6 bases stayed unmatched. CDR3 sequence reads: CASSLGQGRIYEQYF. The CDR3 DNA sequence: TGCGCCAGCAGCTTAGGACAGGGGAGGATCTACGAGCAGTACTTC. Together with reference TRBV5-1 and TRBJ2-7, the CDR3 gives the full variable domain: KAGVTQTPRYLIKTRGQQVTLSCSPISGHRSVSWYQQTPGQGLQFLFEYFSETQRNKGNFPGRFSGRQFSNSRSEMNVSTLELGDSALYLCASSLGQGRIYEQYFGPGTRLTVT.

V usage is TRBV4-3 and J usage is TRBJ2-3, with TRBD2 as a possible D gene (5 bases). The CDR3 extends over 15 amino acids. The germline V and J ends were trimmed by 2 bases and 4 bases, with 13 bases remaining between them. CDR1 and CDR2 from the germline V gene are LGHNA and YSLEER. CDR3 sequence: CASSQKWRLPDTQYF. The CDR3 bases are TGCGCCAGCAGCCAAAAGTGGAGGCTGCCAGATACGCAGTATTTT.

The chain combines TRBV7-2 with TRBJ1-4; TRBD1 might be the D (5 bases). Germline V gene data show CDR1 as SGHTA and CDR2 as FQGNSA. V lost 3 bases, J lost 2 bases, and 10 bases lay in between. CDR3 size: 15 residues. CDR3 coding DNA: TGTGCCAGCAGCTTCTGGGGGGTGACTAATGAAAAACTGTTTTTT. Its protein product is CASSFWGVTNEKLFF.

The rearrangement links TRBV4-3 to TRBJ2-5; D uncertain. The germline V gene has CDR1 LGHNA and CDR2 YSLEER. Trimming shortened V by 0 bases and J by 2 bases, and 4 bases separated the two germline ends. The CDR3 totals 13 residues. CDR3 nucleotide sequence: TGCGCCAGCAGCCAAGACCGGCAAGAGACCCAGTACTTC. Encoded protein: CASSQDRQETQYF.